The 27 T cell receptor beta chains reported below all come from one sample, sequenced in a study of post-analysis software for immune sequencing data. Study-level points and caveats: Five or six TRBV segments, including TRBV5-6, TRBV5-1 and TRBV20-1, were more frequent in patients than controls.

These receptors' targets are unknown. Unique molecular identifiers featured in each of the TCR beta cDNA libraries. TCRdb passed the PCR reads through MiXCR, listing each CDR3 protein once. Of roughly 400,000 distinct CDR3 sequences in the sample, about 39% were seen once. The specimen sequenced was blood. The receptor source for this set is a girl aged 2 to 9 with multiple sclerosis.

The chain recombines TRBV12-3 or TRBV12-4 with TRBJ1-5, with 9 bases identical to TRBD1. The CDR3 has 15 amino acids. Germline trimming cut 5 bases from V and 4 bases from J; bases unmatched to any gene: 6. DNA for the CDR3: TGTGCCAGCAGTCCGAACGACAGGGGGAATCAGCCCCAGCATTTT. It specifies CASSPNDRGNQPQHF.

This clonotype is a singleton in its sample. This chain connects TRBV27 to TRBJ2-5; no reliable D call. This CDR3 comprises 13 residues. Between the trimmed V and J ends, which lost 3 bases and 7 bases, there was a span of 12 bases. Germline V lookup: CDR1 MNHEY, CDR2 SMNVEV (reference sequence). The CDR3, as DNA: TGTGCCAGCAGTTTGAGACGGTCGGGGACCCAGTACTTC. Translating it yields CASSLRRSGTQYF.

V is TRBV5-1 and J is TRBJ2-6; D not resolved. From germline, CDR1 is SGHRS and CDR2 YFSETQ. V was shortened by 3 bases and J by 0 bases, with 13 bases between the two germline ends. The CDR3 totals 17 residues. Here the CDR3 DNA reads TGCGCCAGCAGCTCCCGGGCACAGTCCTCTGGGGCCAACGTCCTGACTTTC. It translates to CASSSRAQSSGANVLTF.

A few counts support this clonotype. The chain employs TRBV4-1 and TRBJ2-7; 7 bases fit TRBD1. Germline assignment: CDR1 MGHRA and CDR2 YSYEKL. Losses at the gene ends were 4 bases for V and 6 bases for J; bases not matched to a gene: 12. The CDR3 is 15 amino acids. In DNA, the CDR3 is TGCGCCAGCAGCCTCGGACAGGTTTTAAAGGCCGAGCAGTACTTC. Its translation: CASSLGQVLKAEQYF.

The CDR3 reads CASSQPGTGISSHGYTF. The CDR3 nucleotides read TGTGCCAGCAGCCAACCCGGGACAGGGATCTCTTCTCATGGCTACACCTTC. The genes are TRBV7-9 and TRBJ1-2; 9 positions agree with TRBD1. The length of the CDR3 is 17 residues. The V segment lost 5 bases and the J segment 6 bases; nucleotides outside the gene matches: 16. Germline values: CDR1 SEHNR, CDR2 FQNEAQ (reference sequence).

This clonotype was recorded a few times. The rearrangement links TRBV7-2 to TRBJ2-7; TRBD1 matches 8 bases. V trimming: 0 bases; J trimming: 7 bases; junction bases outside the gene matches: 5. Germline lookup yields CDR1 SGHTA and CDR2 FQGNSA. CDR3 size: 14 residues. CDR3 region: CASSLAWTGREQYF. The CDR3 DNA reads TGTGCCAGCAGCTTAGCCTGGACAGGGAGGGAGCAGTACTTC.

A single count supports this clonotype. The genes are TRBV6-6 and TRBJ2-7; 12 bases line up with TRBD2. This CDR3 contains 16 residues. The ends lost 2 bases at V and 2 bases at J; junction bases unmatched: 4. Looked up from germline, CDR1 is MNHNY and CDR2 is SVGAGI (reference sequence). The CDR3 sequence: CASSYPGLAGTYEQYF. The CDR3 DNA is TGTGCCAGCAGTTACCCCGGACTAGCGGGAACCTACGAGCAGTACTTC.

This clonotype was recorded a few times. This chain connects TRBV5-1 to TRBJ2-1; a weak D match, TRBD2 (5 bases). The CDR3 contains 14 residues. V was shortened by 2 bases and J by 8 bases, with 14 bases between the two germline ends. CDR1 SGHRS and CDR2 YFSETQ come from the germline V gene. As DNA, the CDR3 is TGCGCCAGCAGCTTCCTCGGGTCTAGCTATGAGCAGTTCTTC. Translating gives CASSFLGSSYEQFF.

This chain uses TRBV2 with TRBJ1-2, with D possibly matching TRBD1 (6 bases). The V gene lost 6 bases and the J gene lost 5 bases, with 19 bases spanning the gap. CDR3 length: 15 residues. Germline V lookup: CDR1 SNHLY, CDR2 FYNNEI. The CDR3 sequence: CASRKVQGRLYGYTF. CDR3 DNA sequence: TGTGCCAGCAGGAAGGTACAGGGACGGTTGTATGGCTACACCTTC.

This clonotype was picked up a small number of times. The chain carries TRBV4-3 and TRBJ2-5; 7 nucleotides align to TRBD1. The J call may be faulty, since TRBJ2-7 better matches the DNA end. Germline loops: CDR1 LGHNA, CDR2 YSLEER. CDR3 length equals 14 residues. The CDR3 region is CASSWGQTRDEQYF. The CDR3 coding sequence is TGCGCCAGCAGCTGGGGACAGACACGCGACGAGCAGTACTTC.

The rearrangement links TRBV2 to TRBJ2-4, with D unresolved. The J call is in doubt because the DNA end fits TRBJ2-7 better. The germline V gene has CDR1 SNHLY and CDR2 FYNNEI. The CDR3 sequence is 12 residues long. The chain's CDR3 is CASSRSTYEQYF. CDR3 DNA: TGTGCCAGCAGTCGCAGCACCTACGAGCAGTACTTC.

The rearrangement joins TRBV10-3 to TRBJ2-1, with 11 bases matching TRBD2. The CDR3 has 16 amino acids. V lost 0 bases to trimming and J lost 5 bases; unmatched junction nucleotides: 3. Germline V lookup: CDR1 ENHRY, CDR2 SYGVKD. CDR3 loop: CAISESIAGGNNEQFF. The CDR3, as DNA: TGTGCCATCAGTGAGTCTATAGCGGGAGGGAACAATGAGCAGTTCTTC.

V usage is TRBV5-1 and J usage is TRBJ2-5, with D possibly TRBD1 on 6 matching bases. This CDR3 region has 13 residues. Germline V gene lookup returns CDR1 SGHRS and CDR2 YFSETQ. V lost 0 bases, J lost 5 bases, and 8 bases lay in between. CDR3 in amino acids: CASSLEGVETQYF. The CDR3 nucleotides read TGCGCCAGCAGCTTGGAGGGGGTGGAGACCCAGTACTTC.

This clonotype was picked up a small number of times. This chain links TRBV12-3 or TRBV12-4 with TRBJ2-3; D is perhaps TRBD2 (5 bases). V lost 5 bases and J 5 bases, leaving 17 bases between the germline ends. The length of the CDR3 is 15 residues. The CDR3 reads CASSPPVSEGDTQYF. As DNA, the CDR3 is TGTGCCAGCAGTCCCCCGGTGAGCGAGGGAGATACGCAGTATTTT.

The chain couples TRBV11-2 to TRBJ2-7, with 9 positions matching TRBD1. Germline CDR1 and CDR2: SGHAT and FQNNGV. This CDR3 comprises 14 residues. V dropped 5 bases and J dropped 7; count of bases not matched to a gene: 9. This CDR3 is CASSLPGQGTEQYF. For the CDR3, the DNA is TGTGCCAGCAGCCTTCCGGGACAGGGTACGGAGCAGTACTTC.

This chain joins TRBV7-2 and TRBJ2-1; D might be TRBD1 (6 bases). The CDR3 has 14 residues. With 0 bases removed from V and 6 bases from J, the gap between germline ends came to 9 bases. In germline, CDR1 is SGHTA, CDR2 FQGNSA. The CDR3 loop is CASSLAQGFNEQFF. In DNA, the CDR3 is TGTGCCAGCAGCTTAGCACAGGGTTTCAATGAGCAGTTCTTC.

V usage is TRBV5-1 and J usage is TRBJ2-6; possibly TRBD1 or TRBD2 for D (5 bases each). Germline CDR1 is SGHRS and CDR2 is YFSETQ. With 0 bases removed from V and 0 bases from J, the gap between germline ends came to 16 bases. The CDR3 is 19 amino acids. CDR3 nucleotide sequence: TGCGCCAGCAGCTTGGAGTCAGGGAGCGCTCTCTCTGGGGCCAACGTCCTGACTTTC. This codes for CASSLESGSALSGANVLTF.

This clonotype was seen only a few times. A read error may account for a junction end that differs from germline. The J gene is TRBJ1-5, the V gene TRBV10-3, with a possible D match to TRBD1 (5 bases). Germline CDR1 is ENHRY and CDR2 is SYGVKD. The CDR3 length is 12 residues. The CDR3, as DNA: TGTGCCATCGGGCGGGGCAATCAGCCCCGGCATTTT. Protein sequence: CAIGRGNQPRHF.

The J gene is TRBJ2-3, the V gene TRBV9, with D unclear. The CDR3 is made up of 16 amino acids. V was clipped by 1 base and J by 1 base, with 13 bases between them. The germline CDR1 and CDR2 sequences are SGDLS and YYNGEE. This chain's CDR3 is CASSVSQRAGTDTQYF. CDR3 DNA sequence: TGTGCCAGCAGCGTATCTCAACGTGCTGGCACAGATACGCAGTATTTT. The entire variable domain, with the rest obtained from reference TRBV9 and TRBJ2-3, is as follows: DSGVTQTPKHLITATGQRVTLRCSPRSGDLSVYWYQQSLDQGLQFLIQYYNGEERAKGNILERFSAQQFPDLHSELNLSSLELGDSALYFCASSVSQRAGTDTQYFGPGTRLTVL.

The chain has TRBV7-2 and TRBJ1-2; maybe TRBD1 (6 bases). Germline V lookup: CDR1 SGHTA, CDR2 FQGNSA. V lost 2 bases and J lost 4, with 8 bases in between. There are 13 residues in the CDR3. CDR3 region: CASSLMTGYGYTF. The CDR3 DNA is TGTGCCAGCAGCTTAATGACAGGCTATGGCTACACCTTC.

About this clonotype: A much larger clone sits a single nucleotide away, making a read error possible. CDR3 residues: CASSLKAWGRRETQYF. The CDR3 DNA sequence: TGTGCCAGCAGCTTAAAAGCCTGGGGGAGGCGAGAGACCCAGTACTTC. The V call is TRBV13, the J call TRBJ2-5, with a possible D match to TRBD2 (6 bases). CDR1 is PRHDT and CDR2 is FYEKMQ in the germline V gene (reference sequence). The CDR3 consists of 16 residues. V was shortened by 2 bases and J by 4 bases, with 17 bases between the two germline ends.

The gene calls are TRBV12-3 or TRBV12-4 and TRBJ1-1; TRBD1 matches at 8 bases. CDR3 length: 15 amino acids. V dropped 9 bases and J dropped 0; count of bases not matched to a gene: 9. CDR3 bases: TGTGCCAGTCGCCCCAACAGGGGGGTGAACACTGAAGCTTTCTTT. It codes for CASRPNRGVNTEAFF.

In its sample, this clonotype was seen many times. This chain connects TRBV7-9 to TRBJ2-5, with 14 bases lining up with TRBD2. Germline CDR1 is SEHNR and CDR2 is FQNEAQ (reference sequence). The CDR3 loop spans 15 amino acids. After removal of 5 bases from V and 4 bases from J, the junction contained 3 bases not matched to a gene. The CDR3 sequence is CASSPGLAGGETQYF. The CDR3 DNA is TGTGCCAGCAGCCCCGGACTAGCGGGAGGAGAGACCCAGTACTTC.

This rearrangement joins TRBV29-1 to TRBJ2-1, with a tentative D call TRBD2 (5 bases). Looked up from germline, CDR1 is SQVTM and CDR2 is ANQGSEA. This CDR3 region has 11 residues. The V end lost 7 bases, the J end lost 7 bases, and 11 bases lay between the germline ends. CDR3 in amino acids: CSAWTGNEQFF. DNA for the CDR3: TGCAGCGCTTGGACGGGGAATGAGCAGTTCTTC.

This clonotype has a handful of counts. CDR3 region: CASRPRTGGEKETQYF. DNA for the CDR3: TGTGCCAGCAGACCCCGGACAGGGGGGGAGAAGGAGACCCAGTACTTC. The chain employs TRBV7-9 and TRBJ2-5, with 10 bases matching TRBD1. Germline assignment: CDR1 SEHNR and CDR2 FQNEAQ (reference sequence). J was trimmed by 5 bases and V by 6 bases; bases with no gene match: 12. This CDR3 comprises 16 residues.

The rearrangement uses TRBV4-2 and TRBJ2-3; 8 bases line up with TRBD2. Germline lookup yields CDR1 LGHNA and CDR2 YNFKEQ. The CDR3 is made up of 17 amino acids. Unmatched junction bases numbered 12, after V lost 1 base and J lost 6 bases. The CDR3 DNA follows: TGTGCCAGCAGCCAAGTGGCCGGGACTAGTCTGTTCGATACGCAGTATTTT. Protein: CASSQVAGTSLFDTQYF.

The chain is built from TRBV5-6 and TRBJ2-5, with D hard to call. Germline V gene sequence: CDR1 SGHDT, CDR2 YYEEEE. The CDR3 is 16 residues long. V was shortened by 0 bases and J by 0 bases, with 12 bases between the two germline ends. CDR3 residues: CASSLAVEDNQETQYF. The CDR3 bases are TGTGCCAGCAGCTTGGCCGTAGAAGACAACCAAGAGACCCAGTACTTC.